This T cell receptor (beta chain) was recovered during a study of OX40 agonist ivuxolimab in advanced cancers. Study-wide points: Expanded clones tended on average to be more numerous among CD8+ T cells than CD4+.

Germline assignment: CDR1 DFQATT and CDR2 SNEGSKA (reference sequence). V was shortened by 5 bases and J by 6 bases, with 9 bases between the two germline ends. The CDR3 has 11 amino acids. In regard to this clone: What it binds is unknown.

Sequencing used immunoSEQ multiplex PCR; TCRdb keeps in-frame clones, though not all of them. This table holds around 39,000 clones, approximately 82% found once. The V gene is TRBV20-1, the J gene TRBJ2-3; D uncertain. The specimen comprised CD4+ or CD8+ T cells sorted from blood, sampled in a trial of the OX40 agonist ivuxolimab. The receptor comes from an adult with an advanced solid tumor such as melanoma, head and neck, liver or kidney cancer. CDR3 bases: TGCAGTGCTGGGTATTCCGATACGCAGTATTTT. Residues: CSAGYSDTQYF.